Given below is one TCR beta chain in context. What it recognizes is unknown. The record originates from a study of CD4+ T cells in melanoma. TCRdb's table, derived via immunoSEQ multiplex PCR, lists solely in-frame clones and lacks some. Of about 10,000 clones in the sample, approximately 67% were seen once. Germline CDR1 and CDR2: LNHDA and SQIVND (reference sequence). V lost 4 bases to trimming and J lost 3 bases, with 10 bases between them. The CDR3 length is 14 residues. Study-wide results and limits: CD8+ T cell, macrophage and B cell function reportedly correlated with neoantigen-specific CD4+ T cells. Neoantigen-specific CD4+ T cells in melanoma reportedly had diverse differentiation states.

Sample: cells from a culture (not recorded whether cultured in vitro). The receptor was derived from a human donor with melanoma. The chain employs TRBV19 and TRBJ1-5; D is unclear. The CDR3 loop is CASSRAVDNQPQHF. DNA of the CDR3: TGTGCCAGTAGTAGGGCCGTAGACAATCAGCCCCAGCATTTT.